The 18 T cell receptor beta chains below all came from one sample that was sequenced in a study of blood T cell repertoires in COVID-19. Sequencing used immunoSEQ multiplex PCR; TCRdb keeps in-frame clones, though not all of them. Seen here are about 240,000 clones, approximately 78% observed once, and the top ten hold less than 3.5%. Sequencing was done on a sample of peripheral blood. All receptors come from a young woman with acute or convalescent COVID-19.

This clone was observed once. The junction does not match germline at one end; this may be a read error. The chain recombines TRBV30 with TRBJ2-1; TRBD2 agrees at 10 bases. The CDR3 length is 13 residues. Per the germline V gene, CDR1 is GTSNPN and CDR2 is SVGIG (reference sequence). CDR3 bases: TGTGCATGGACTAGCGGAGAATACAATGAGCAGTTCTTC. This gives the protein CAWTSGEYNEQFF.

The CDR3: CSVPTGVDGYTF. Written as DNA, the CDR3 is TGCAGCGTTCCGACAGGGGTAGATGGCTACACCTTC. The chain recombines TRBV29-1 with TRBJ1-2; TRBD1 matches 8 bases. Germline V gives CDR1 SQVTM, CDR2 ANQGSEA. The CDR3 contains 12 residues. Trimming cost V 5 bases and J 6 bases; bases outside gene matches: 5.

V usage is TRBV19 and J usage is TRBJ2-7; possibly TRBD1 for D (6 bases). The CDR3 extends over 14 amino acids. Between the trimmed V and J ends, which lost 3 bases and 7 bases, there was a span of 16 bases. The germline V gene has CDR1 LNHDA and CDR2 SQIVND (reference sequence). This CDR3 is CASSIEGVLREQYF. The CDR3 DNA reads TGTGCCAGTAGTATTGAGGGGGTTCTACGAGAGCAGTACTTC.

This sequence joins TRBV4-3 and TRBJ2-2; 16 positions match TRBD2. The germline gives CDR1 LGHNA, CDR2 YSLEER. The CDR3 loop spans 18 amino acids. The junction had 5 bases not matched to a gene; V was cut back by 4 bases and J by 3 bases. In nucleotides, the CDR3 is TGCGCCAGCAGCCTAGCGGGACTAGCGGGAGGGGACACCGGGGAGCTGTTTTTT. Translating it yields CASSLAGLAGGDTGELFF.

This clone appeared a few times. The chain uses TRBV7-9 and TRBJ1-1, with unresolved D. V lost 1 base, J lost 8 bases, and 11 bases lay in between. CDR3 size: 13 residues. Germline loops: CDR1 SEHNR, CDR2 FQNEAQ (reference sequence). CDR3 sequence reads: CASSLVGAAEAFF. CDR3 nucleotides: TGTGCCAGCAGCTTAGTGGGCGCAGCCGAAGCTTTCTTT.

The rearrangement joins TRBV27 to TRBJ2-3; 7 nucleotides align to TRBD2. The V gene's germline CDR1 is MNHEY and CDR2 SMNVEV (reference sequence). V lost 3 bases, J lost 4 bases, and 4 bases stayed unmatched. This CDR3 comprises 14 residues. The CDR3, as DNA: TGTGCCAGCAGTTTCGGCGGGAGTTCAGATACGCAGTATTTT. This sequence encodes CASSFGGSSDTQYF.

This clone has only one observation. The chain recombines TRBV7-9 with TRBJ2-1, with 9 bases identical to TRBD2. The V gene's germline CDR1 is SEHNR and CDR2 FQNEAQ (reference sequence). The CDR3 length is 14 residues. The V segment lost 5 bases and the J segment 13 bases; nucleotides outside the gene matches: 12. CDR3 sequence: CASSIQREASSQFF. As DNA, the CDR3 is TGTGCCAGCAGCATACAGCGGGAGGCATCGTCCCAGTTCTTC.

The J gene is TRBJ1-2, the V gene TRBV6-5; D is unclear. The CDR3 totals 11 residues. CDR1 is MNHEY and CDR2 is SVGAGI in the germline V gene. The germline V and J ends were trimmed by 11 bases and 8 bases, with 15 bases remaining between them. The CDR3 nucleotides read TGTGCCGCGGGGTCCGGTGGCGGCTACACCTTC. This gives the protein CAAGSGGGYTF.

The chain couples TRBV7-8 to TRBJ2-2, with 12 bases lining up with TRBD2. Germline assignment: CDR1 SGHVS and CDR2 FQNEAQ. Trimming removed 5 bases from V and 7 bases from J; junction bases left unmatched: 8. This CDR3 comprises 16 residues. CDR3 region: CASSPWTSGTYGELFF. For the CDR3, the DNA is TGTGCCAGCAGCCCCTGGACTAGCGGGACGTACGGGGAGCTGTTTTTT. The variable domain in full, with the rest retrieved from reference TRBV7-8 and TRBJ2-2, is GAGVSQSPRYKVAKRGQDVALRCDPISGHVSLFWYQQALGQGPEFLTYFQNEAQLDKSGLPSDRFFAERPEGSVSTLKIQRTQQEDSAVYLCASSPWTSGTYGELFFGEGSRLTVL.

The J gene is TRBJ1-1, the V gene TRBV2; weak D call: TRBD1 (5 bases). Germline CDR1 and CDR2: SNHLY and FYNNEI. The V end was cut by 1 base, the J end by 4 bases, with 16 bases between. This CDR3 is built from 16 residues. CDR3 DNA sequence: TGTGCCAGCAGTGAAGGCTTGGGGGGGTTGGTCACTGAAGCTTTCTTT. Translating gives CASSEGLGGLVTEAFF.

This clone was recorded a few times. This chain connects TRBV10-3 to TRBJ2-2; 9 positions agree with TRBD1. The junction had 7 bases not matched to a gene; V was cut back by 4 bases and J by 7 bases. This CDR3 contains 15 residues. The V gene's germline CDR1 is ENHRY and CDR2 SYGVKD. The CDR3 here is CAISGNRGQIGELFF. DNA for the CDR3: TGTGCCATCAGTGGTAACAGGGGGCAAATCGGGGAGCTGTTTTTT.

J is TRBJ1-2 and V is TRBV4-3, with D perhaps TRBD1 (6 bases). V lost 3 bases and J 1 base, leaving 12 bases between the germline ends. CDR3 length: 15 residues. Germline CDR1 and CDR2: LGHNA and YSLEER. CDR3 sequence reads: CASSQEDSYNYGYTF. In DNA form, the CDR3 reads TGCGCCAGCAGCCAGGAGGACAGTTATAACTATGGCTACACCTTC.

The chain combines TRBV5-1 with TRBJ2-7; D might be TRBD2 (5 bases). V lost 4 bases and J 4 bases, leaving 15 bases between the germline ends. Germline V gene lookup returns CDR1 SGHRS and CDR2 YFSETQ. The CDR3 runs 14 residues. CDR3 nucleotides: TGCGCCAGCAGCGACCCGTCAAGAGGGTACGAGCAGTACTTC. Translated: CASSDPSRGYEQYF.

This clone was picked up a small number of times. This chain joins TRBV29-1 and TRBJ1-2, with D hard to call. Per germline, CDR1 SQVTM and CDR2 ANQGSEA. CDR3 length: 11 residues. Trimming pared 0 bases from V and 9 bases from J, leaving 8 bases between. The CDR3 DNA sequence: TGCAGCGTTGAAGACGGGAGGCGCTACACCTTC. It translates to CSVEDGRRYTF.

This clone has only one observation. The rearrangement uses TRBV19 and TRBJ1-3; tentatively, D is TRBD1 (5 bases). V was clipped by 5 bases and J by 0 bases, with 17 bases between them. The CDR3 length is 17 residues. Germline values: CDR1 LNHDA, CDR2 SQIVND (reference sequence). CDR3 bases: TGTGCCAGTAGTCCACGTGCAGGGCAGACCTCTGGAAACACCATATATTTT. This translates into CASSPRAGQTSGNTIYF.

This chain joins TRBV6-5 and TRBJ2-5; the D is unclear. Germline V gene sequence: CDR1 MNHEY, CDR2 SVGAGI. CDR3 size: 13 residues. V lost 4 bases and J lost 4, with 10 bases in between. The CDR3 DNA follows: TGTGCCAGCAGTTTCGCAGGTCGAGAGACCCAGTACTTC. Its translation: CASSFAGRETQYF.

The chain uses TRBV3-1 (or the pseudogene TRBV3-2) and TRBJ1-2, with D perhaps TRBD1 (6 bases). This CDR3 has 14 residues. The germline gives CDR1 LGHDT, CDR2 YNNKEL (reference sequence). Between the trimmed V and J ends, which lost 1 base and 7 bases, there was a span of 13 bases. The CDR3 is CASSQGGRESGYTF. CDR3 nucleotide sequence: TGTGCCAGCAGCCAAGGGGGGCGCGAAAGTGGCTACACCTTC.

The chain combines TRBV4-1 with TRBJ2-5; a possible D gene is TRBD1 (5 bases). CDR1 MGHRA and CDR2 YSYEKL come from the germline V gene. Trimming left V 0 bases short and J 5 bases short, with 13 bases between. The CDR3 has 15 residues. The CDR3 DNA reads TGCGCCAGCAGCCAAGACCAAGGGGCTGGTGAGACCCAGTACTTC. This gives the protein CASSQDQGAGETQYF.